Described below is a single T cell receptor (beta chain) sequence and its context. Germline V lookup: CDR1 SGHDT, CDR2 YYEEEE. Trimming cost V 4 bases and J 3 bases; bases outside gene matches: 4. This CDR3 has 15 amino acids. This entry belongs to a study of blood T cell repertoires in COVID-19. Study-level background: The United States, Italy and Spain supplied acute and convalescent COVID-19 samples. In each case, the material was cDNA or gDNA derived from T cells, B-cell-depleted T cells, or PBMCs.

As processed by the authors: Using reference gene primer amplification, nucleated cell counts were estimated. Assay: immunoSEQ multiplex PCR; the TCRdb copy retains only in-frame clones and omits some. The DNA was the basis for D and trimming; V, J and clone size are from that table. The data hold about 77,000 clones, with about 88% observed a single time. The receptor comes from a woman of 80 years or more with active or convalescent COVID-19. The sample taken for sequencing was peripheral blood. The chain is built from TRBV5-6 and TRBJ1-4; TRBD1 aligns across 9 bases. The CDR3 region has the DNA TGTGCCAGCAGCAACAGGGGGCTTTCTAATGAAAAACTGTTTTTT. Protein sequence: CASSNRGLSNEKLFF.